This entry concerns a single T cell receptor (beta chain). This sample was taken from a study of cytomegalovirus exposure and HLA in healthy donors. V shed 4 bases and J shed 4 bases, with 11 bases lying between them. The germline gives CDR1 SGDLS, CDR2 YYNGEE. The CDR3 runs to 14 residues. The primer mix had 60 Vbeta and 13 Jbeta primers. This table comes from immunoSEQ multiplex PCR, and its TCRdb copy is limited to in-frame clones, with some not included. In the table there are 110,000 to 150,000 clones, roughly 79% of which are singletons. The chain combines TRBV9 with TRBJ2-2; D not certain. The sample consisted of PBMCs. This sequence was found in a woman aged 60-70 years in good health and CMV-seropositive. The CDR3: CASSIASSTGELFF. For the CDR3, the DNA is TGTGCCAGCAGCATAGCCTCGAGCACCGGGGAGCTGTTTTTT.